These 21 T cell receptor beta chains were all obtained from the same sample, sequenced in a study of circulating and synovial CD4+ cells in juvenile arthritis. Assay: immunoSEQ multiplex PCR; the TCRdb copy retains only in-frame clones and omits some. This sample has around 35,000 clones; around 95% occur once, and the top ten carry 0.15% to 0.2%. The sequenced material came from CD4+ T cells from blood. Receptors originate from a human donor with juvenile idiopathic arthritis.

This rearrangement joins TRBV12-5 to TRBJ2-1; TRBD1 might be the D (5 bases). The CDR3 loop spans 14 amino acids. V shed 2 bases and J shed 12 bases, with 17 bases lying between them. The germline V gene has CDR1 LGHNT and CDR2 FRNRAP. The CDR3 DNA reads as TGTGCTAGTGGTTTGACAGGTGGAGTAGGCGGGCAGTTCTTC. It codes for CASGLTGGVGGQFF.

This chain connects TRBV14 to TRBJ2-3, with a possible D match to TRBD2 (5 bases). Germline CDR1 SGHDN, CDR2 FVKESK. V was trimmed by 1 base and J by 9 bases, leaving 8 bases between them. This CDR3 is 12 amino acids long. The CDR3 nucleotides read TGTGCCAGCAGCCAAGTTACGGGAACGCAGTATTTT. Translating gives CASSQVTGTQYF.

This sequence joins TRBV10-1 and TRBJ2-3, with D possibly TRBD2 on 6 matching bases. Germline CDR1 is WNHNN and CDR2 is SYGVQD (reference sequence). V shed 6 bases and J shed 3 bases, with 13 bases lying between them. The CDR3 loop spans 14 amino acids. In DNA form, the CDR3 reads TGCGCCAGCAGCTTGGGGGGTTTGACAGATACGCAGTATTTT. Translated, it gives CASSLGGLTDTQYF.

This clone appeared a single time. The rearrangement joins TRBV5-1 to TRBJ2-5; 10 nucleotides line up with TRBD2. The CDR3 has 15 amino acids. Germline-derived CDR1 and CDR2 are SGHRS and YFSETQ. Germline trimming cut 2 bases from V and 4 bases from J; bases unmatched to any gene: 5. CDR3 loop: CASSFGLAAGETQYF. Written as DNA, the CDR3 is TGCGCCAGCAGCTTTGGACTAGCGGCGGGAGAGACCCAGTACTTC.

The CDR3: CASSLGDKSSYEQYF. Written as DNA, the CDR3 is TGTGCCAGCAGTTTAGGGGACAAGAGCTCCTACGAGCAGTACTTC. The genes are TRBV28 and TRBJ2-7; maybe TRBD1 (6 bases). Germline V gene data show CDR1 as MDHEN and CDR2 as SYDVKM. The CDR3 runs 15 residues. V lost 2 bases to trimming and J lost 0 bases, with 11 bases between them. Complete variable domain (other parts from reference TRBV28 and TRBJ2-7): DVKVTQSSRYLVKRTGEKVFLECVQDMDHENMFWYRQDPGLGLRLIYFSYDVKMKEKGDIPEGYSVSREKKERFSLILESASTNQTSMYLCASSLGDKSSYEQYFGPGTRLTVT.

The rearrangement uses TRBV19 and TRBJ2-2; D is ambiguous. V lost 6 bases and J lost 7, with 21 bases in between. The CDR3 sequence is 16 residues long. Germline assignment: CDR1 LNHDA and CDR2 SQIVND (reference sequence). The CDR3 DNA reads TGTGCCAGTAGCCGCCGACTCCCTGGGTCTGGCGGGGAGCTGTTTTTT. It specifies CASSRRLPGSGGELFF.

The genes are TRBV5-1 and TRBJ2-3; weak D call: TRBD1 (6 bases). Trimming removed 4 bases from V and 0 bases from J, with 12 bases in between. Looked up from germline, CDR1 is SGHRS and CDR2 is YFSETQ. The CDR3 has 15 amino acids. The CDR3 DNA reads as TGCGCCAGCAGCGGTCCCGGACAGAGCACAGATACGCAGTATTTT. Its protein is CASSGPGQSTDTQYF.

CDR3: CASSQDGNSGSYYNEQFF. Here the CDR3 DNA reads TGTGCCAGCAGCCAAGACGGGAATAGCGGGTCCTACTACAATGAGCAGTTCTTC. The V call is TRBV4-2, the J call TRBJ2-1; 7 bases match TRBD2. Trimming at V came to 0 bases and at J to 3 bases, leaving 11 bases not matched to a gene. The CDR3 has 18 amino acids. CDR1 LGHNA and CDR2 YNFKEQ come from the germline V gene.

The chain is built from TRBV11-3 and TRBJ1-1; 7 bases line up with TRBD1. Per germline, CDR1 SGHNT and CDR2 YENEEA. The CDR3 runs to 13 residues. The trim removed 8 bases at V and 4 bases at J, leaving 7 bases unmatched. CDR3 coding DNA: TGTGCCAGCGGGGTCCAGGGGGGCACTGAAGCTTTCTTT. Protein: CASGVQGGTEAFF.

The chain uses TRBV19 and TRBJ1-5, with D perhaps matching TRBD1 (6 bases). CDR3 size: 17 residues. Germline CDR1 reads LNHDA; CDR2 reads SQIVND (reference sequence). Trimming took 7 bases from V and 2 from J, leaving 21 bases between them. CDR3 sequence: CASTQGPGTTGNQPQHF. The CDR3 nucleotides are TGTGCCAGTACCCAAGGCCCGGGGACAACGGGCAATCAGCCCCAGCATTTT.

This clone came up once. This chain joins TRBV18 and TRBJ1-1, with 8 bases identical to TRBD1. Looked up from germline, CDR1 is KGHSH and CDR2 is LQKENI. This CDR3 region has 15 residues. Trimming took 5 bases from V and 1 from J; bases not matched to a gene: 6. In DNA form, the CDR3 reads TGTGCCAGCTCATCCCAGGGACAGGCGAACACTGAAGCTTTCTTT. Amino acids: CASSSQGQANTEAFF.

The chain uses TRBV2 and TRBJ1-4; 7 bases align to TRBD1. The V gene's germline CDR1 is SNHLY and CDR2 FYNNEI. The ends lost 7 bases at V and 7 bases at J; junction bases unmatched: 12. The CDR3 totals 15 residues. This chain's CDR3 is CASNDREITGEKLFF. Here the CDR3 DNA reads TGTGCCAGCAACGACAGGGAGATCACGGGTGAAAAACTGTTTTTT. Full variable domain (remainder filled in from reference TRBV2 and TRBJ1-4): EPEVTQTPSHQVTQMGQEVILRCVPISNHLYFYWYRQILGQKVEFLVSFYNNEISEKSEIFDDQFSVERPDGSNFTLKIRSTKLEDSAMYFCASNDREITGEKLFFGSGTQLSVL.

In DNA form, the CDR3 reads TGCGCCAGCAGCCAAGCTCGGGGTCCTGGGTATGGCTACACCTTC. It codes for CASSQARGPGYGYTF. The chain couples TRBV4-1 to TRBJ1-2, with no clear D. In germline, CDR1 is MGHRA, CDR2 YSYEKL. Between the trimmed V and J ends, which lost 1 base and 5 bases, there was a span of 14 bases. The CDR3 extends over 15 amino acids.

The gene calls are TRBV5-1 and TRBJ2-1; TRBD1 is a possible D gene (5 bases). The germline V and J ends were trimmed by 2 bases and 6 bases, with 12 bases remaining between them. This CDR3 contains 14 residues. Germline V gives CDR1 SGHRS, CDR2 YFSETQ. CDR3 sequence (DNA): TGCGCCAGCAGCTTAGATACAGGACCCAATGAGCAGTTCTTC. Amino acid sequence: CASSLDTGPNEQFF.

The chain employs TRBV7-8 and TRBJ2-7, with 16 bases that match TRBD2. The V gene end was trimmed by 1 base and the J gene end by 5 bases; junction bases not matched to a gene: 14. Germline V CDR1 and CDR2: SGHVS, FQNEAQ. The CDR3 loop spans 20 amino acids. The CDR3 is CASSLEPGTSGRVGKHEQYF. In nucleotides, the CDR3 is TGTGCCAGCAGCTTAGAACCCGGGACTAGCGGGAGGGTGGGTAAGCACGAGCAGTACTTC.

This chain connects TRBV30 to TRBJ2-5, with 10 nucleotides matching TRBD1. Germline CDR1 and CDR2: GTSNPN and SVGIG (reference sequence). The CDR3 contains 13 residues. V dropped 1 base and J dropped 4; count of bases not matched to a gene: 0. CDR3 DNA sequence: TGTGCCTGGAGTGGGACAGGGGGAGAGACCCAGTACTTC. This translates into CAWSGTGGETQYF.

CDR3 bases: TGTGCCAGCAGCGGGACAGTCACAGATACGCAGTATTTT. Translating gives CASSGTVTDTQYF. The chain joins TRBV2 to TRBJ2-3; 7 positions agree with TRBD1. Germline V gene data show CDR1 as SNHLY and CDR2 as FYNNEI. After removal of 6 bases from V and 2 bases from J, the junction contained 2 bases not matched to a gene. The CDR3 sequence is 13 residues long.

The V and J genes are TRBV29-1 and TRBJ1-1; 7 nucleotides align to TRBD1. This CDR3 comprises 13 residues. Germline CDR1 is SQVTM and CDR2 is ANQGSEA. With V trimmed by 0 bases and J by 3 bases, 1 base remained unmatched. In DNA form, the CDR3 reads TGCAGCGTTGAAGATCAGGGGGACACTGAAGCTTTCTTT. It specifies CSVEDQGDTEAFF.

This clone showed up just a few times. The chain uses TRBV28 and TRBJ2-3; D unclear. The V gene lost 4 bases and the J gene lost 1 base, with 18 bases spanning the gap. The CDR3 is 17 amino acids. CDR1 and CDR2 from the germline V gene are MDHEN and SYDVKM. The CDR3 sequence: CASSSPSLVAGTDTQYF. CDR3 DNA: TGTGCCAGCAGTTCCCCTTCCCTGGTAGCAGGCACAGATACGCAGTATTTT.

This sequence joins TRBV14 and TRBJ1-4, with D possibly TRBD1 on 6 matching bases. Per germline, CDR1 SGHDN and CDR2 FVKESK. The CDR3 sequence is 16 residues long. The ends were cut back, 3 bases at V and 7 bases at J, with 18 bases in the middle. CDR3 DNA sequence: TGTGCCAGCAGCCAGGGCATAACGGGGGGCGTTGAAAAACTGTTTTTT. Protein: CASSQGITGGVEKLFF. Together with reference TRBV14 and TRBJ1-4, the CDR3 gives the full variable domain: EAGVTQFPSHSVIEKGQTVTLRCDPISGHDNLYWYRRVMGKEIKFLLHFVKESKQDESGMPNNRFLAERTGGTYSTLKVQPAELEDSGVYFCASSQGITGGVEKLFFGSGTQLSVL.

CDR3 DNA sequence: TGTGCCAGCGCGGTGGGCAATGAGCAGTTCTTC. It translates to CASAVGNEQFF. The chain joins TRBV28 to TRBJ2-1; D is unclear. Per the germline V gene, CDR1 is MDHEN and CDR2 is SYDVKM. The CDR3 length is 11 residues. V lost 8 bases, J lost 6 bases, and 8 bases lay in between.